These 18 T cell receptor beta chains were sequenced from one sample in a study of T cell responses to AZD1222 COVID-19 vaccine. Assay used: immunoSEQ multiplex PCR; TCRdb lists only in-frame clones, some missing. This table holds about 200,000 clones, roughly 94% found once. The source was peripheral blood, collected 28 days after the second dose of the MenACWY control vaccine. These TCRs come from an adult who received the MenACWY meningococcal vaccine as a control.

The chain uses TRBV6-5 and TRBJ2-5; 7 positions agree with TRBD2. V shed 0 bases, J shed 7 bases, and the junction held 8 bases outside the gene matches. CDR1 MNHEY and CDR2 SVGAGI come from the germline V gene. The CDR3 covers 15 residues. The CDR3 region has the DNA TGTGCCAGCAGTTACTCGATTGCGGGAGAGGGGACCCAGTACTTC. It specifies CASSYSIAGEGTQYF.

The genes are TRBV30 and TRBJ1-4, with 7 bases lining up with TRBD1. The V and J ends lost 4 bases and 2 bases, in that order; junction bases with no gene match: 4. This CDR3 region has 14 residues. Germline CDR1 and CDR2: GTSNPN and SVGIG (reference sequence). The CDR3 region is CAWTGGVTNEKLFF. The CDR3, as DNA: TGTGCCTGGACAGGGGGTGTCACTAATGAAAAACTGTTTTTT.

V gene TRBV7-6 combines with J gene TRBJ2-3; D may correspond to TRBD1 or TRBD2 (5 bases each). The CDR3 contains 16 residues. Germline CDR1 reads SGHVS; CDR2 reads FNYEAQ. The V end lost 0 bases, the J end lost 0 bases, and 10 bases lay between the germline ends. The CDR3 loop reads CASSLAGRLSTDTQYF. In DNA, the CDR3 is TGTGCCAGCAGCTTAGCGGGACGGCTAAGCACAGATACGCAGTATTTT.

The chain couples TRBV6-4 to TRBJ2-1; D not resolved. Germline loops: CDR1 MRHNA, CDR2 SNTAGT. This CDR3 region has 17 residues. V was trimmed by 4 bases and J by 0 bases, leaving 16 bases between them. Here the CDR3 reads CASSAPEWGSSYNEQFF. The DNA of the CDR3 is TGTGCCAGCAGTGCCCCCGAGTGGGGTAGCTCCTACAATGAGCAGTTCTTC.

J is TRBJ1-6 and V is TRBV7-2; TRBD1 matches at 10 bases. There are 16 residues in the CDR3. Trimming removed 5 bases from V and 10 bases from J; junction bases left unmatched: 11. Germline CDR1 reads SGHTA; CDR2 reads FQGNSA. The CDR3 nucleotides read TGTGCCAGCAGCCCAAGGGGACAGGGGACCGGATCACCCCTCCACTTT. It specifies CASSPRGQGTGSPLHF.

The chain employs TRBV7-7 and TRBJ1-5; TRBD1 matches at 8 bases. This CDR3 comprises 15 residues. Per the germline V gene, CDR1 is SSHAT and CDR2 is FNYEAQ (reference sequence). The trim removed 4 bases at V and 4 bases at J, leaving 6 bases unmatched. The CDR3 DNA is TGTGCCAGCAGCTCCAGGGGGCGGAAAAATCAGCCCCAGCATTTT. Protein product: CASSSRGRKNQPQHF.

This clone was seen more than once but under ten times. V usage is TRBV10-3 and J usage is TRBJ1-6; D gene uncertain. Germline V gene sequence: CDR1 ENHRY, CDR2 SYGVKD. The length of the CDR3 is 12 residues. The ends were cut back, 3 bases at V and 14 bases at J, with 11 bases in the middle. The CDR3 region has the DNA TGTGCCATCAGTGAATCCGTGGAAGCCCTCCACTTT. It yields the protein CAISESVEALHF.

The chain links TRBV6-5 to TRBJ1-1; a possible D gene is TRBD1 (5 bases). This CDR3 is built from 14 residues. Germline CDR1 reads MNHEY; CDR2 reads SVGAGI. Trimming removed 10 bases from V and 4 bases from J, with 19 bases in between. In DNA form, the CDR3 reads TGTGCCACCCCACGAGTGACAGAGGGCACTGAAGCTTTCTTT. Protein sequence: CATPRVTEGTEAFF.

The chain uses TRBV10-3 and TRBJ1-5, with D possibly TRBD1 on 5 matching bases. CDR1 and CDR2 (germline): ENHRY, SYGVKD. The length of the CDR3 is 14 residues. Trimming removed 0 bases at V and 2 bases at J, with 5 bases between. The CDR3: CAISESGGNQPQHF. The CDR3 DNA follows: TGTGCCATCAGTGAGTCAGGGGGCAATCAGCCCCAGCATTTT.

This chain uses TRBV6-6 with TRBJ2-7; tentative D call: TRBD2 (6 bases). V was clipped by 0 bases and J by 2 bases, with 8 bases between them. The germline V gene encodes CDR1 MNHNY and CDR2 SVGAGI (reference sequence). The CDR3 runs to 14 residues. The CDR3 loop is CASSYSGGTYEQYF. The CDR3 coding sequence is TGTGCCAGCAGTTACTCTGGCGGGACCTACGAGCAGTACTTC.

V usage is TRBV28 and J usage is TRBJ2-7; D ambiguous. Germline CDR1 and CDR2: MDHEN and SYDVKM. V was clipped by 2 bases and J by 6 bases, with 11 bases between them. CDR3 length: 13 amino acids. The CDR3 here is CASSLDSWAEQYF. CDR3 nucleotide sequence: TGTGCCAGCAGTTTAGACTCCTGGGCCGAGCAGTACTTC.

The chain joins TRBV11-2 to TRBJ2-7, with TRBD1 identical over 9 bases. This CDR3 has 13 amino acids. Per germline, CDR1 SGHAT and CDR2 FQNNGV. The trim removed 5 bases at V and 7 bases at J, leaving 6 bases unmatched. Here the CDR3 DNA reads TGTGCCAGCAGCCCTGGACAGGGGTGGGAGCAGTACTTC. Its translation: CASSPGQGWEQYF.

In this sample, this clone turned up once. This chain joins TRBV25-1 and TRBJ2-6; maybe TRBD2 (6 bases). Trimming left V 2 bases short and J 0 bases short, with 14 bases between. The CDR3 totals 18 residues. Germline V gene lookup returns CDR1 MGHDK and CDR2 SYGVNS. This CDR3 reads CASSETGVLYSGANVLTF. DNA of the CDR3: TGTGCCAGCAGTGAAACGGGGGTTCTATACTCTGGGGCCAACGTCCTGACTTTC.

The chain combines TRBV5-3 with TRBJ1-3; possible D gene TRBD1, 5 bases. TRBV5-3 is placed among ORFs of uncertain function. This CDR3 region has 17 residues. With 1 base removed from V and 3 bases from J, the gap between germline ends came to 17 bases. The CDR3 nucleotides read TGTGCCAGAAGCTTGACGGCAGGGTGGCTCGGTGGAAACACCATATATTTT. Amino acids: CARSLTAGWLGGNTIYF.

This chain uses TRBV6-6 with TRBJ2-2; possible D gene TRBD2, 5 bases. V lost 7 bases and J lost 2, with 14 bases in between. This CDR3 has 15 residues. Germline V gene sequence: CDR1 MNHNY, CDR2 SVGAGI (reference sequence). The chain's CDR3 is CASTNTRGNTGELFF. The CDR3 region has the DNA TGTGCCAGCACAAATACCCGGGGAAACACCGGGGAGCTGTTTTTT.

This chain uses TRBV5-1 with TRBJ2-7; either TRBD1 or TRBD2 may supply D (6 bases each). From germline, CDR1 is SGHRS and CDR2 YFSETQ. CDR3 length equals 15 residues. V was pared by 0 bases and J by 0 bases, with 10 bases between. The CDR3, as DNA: TGCGCCAGCAGCTTGGACCCGGGGGCCTCCTACGAGCAGTACTTC. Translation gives CASSLDPGASYEQYF.

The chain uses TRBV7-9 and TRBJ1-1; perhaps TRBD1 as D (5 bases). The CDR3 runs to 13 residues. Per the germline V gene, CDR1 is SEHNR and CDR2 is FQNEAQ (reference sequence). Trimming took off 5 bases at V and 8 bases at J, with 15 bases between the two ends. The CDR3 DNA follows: TGTGCCAGCAGCCCCTTGGGGGGGACGGAAGCTTTCTTT. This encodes CASSPLGGTEAFF.

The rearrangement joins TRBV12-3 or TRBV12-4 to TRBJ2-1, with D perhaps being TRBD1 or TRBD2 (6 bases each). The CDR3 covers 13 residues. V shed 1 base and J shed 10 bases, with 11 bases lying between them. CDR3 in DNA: TGTGCCAGCAGTTTAGGGGGGGCCTGGGAGCAGTTCTTC. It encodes CASSLGGAWEQFF.